The next 26 T cell receptor beta chains were all read from a single sample in a study of cytomegalovirus exposure and HLA in healthy donors. PCR employed 60 Vbeta and 13 Jbeta primers. Using immunoSEQ multiplex PCR, the repertoire was profiled, and TCRdb retains in-frame clones only, with some absent. Here the sample table reports approximately 50,000 clones. The material sequenced was PBMCs. The source of these receptors is a male donor in good health and CMV-seropositive.

V and J are TRBV15 and TRBJ2-7; D may be TRBD1 (6 bases). Trimming took 3 bases from V and 2 from J, leaving 11 bases between them. The CDR3 is 14 residues long. Germline CDR1 LNHNV, CDR2 YYDKDF (reference sequence). CDR3 bases: TGTGCCACCAGCAGCCCCGGACAGCCCTACGAGCAGTACTTC. Protein: CATSSPGQPYEQYF.

This chain links TRBV25-1 with TRBJ2-1; 7 bases map to TRBD2. Trimming at V came to 8 bases and at J to 3 bases, leaving 4 bases not matched to a gene. This CDR3 region has 13 residues. In germline, CDR1 is MGHDK, CDR2 SYGVNS. CDR3 sequence: CASAGTNYNEQFF. The CDR3 nucleotides are TGTGCCAGCGCCGGGACTAACTACAATGAGCAGTTCTTC.

V is TRBV4-3 and J is TRBJ1-2; TRBD1 agrees at 7 bases. The V gene end was trimmed by 2 bases and the J gene end by 7 bases; junction bases not matched to a gene: 16. CDR3 length: 17 residues. Germline lookup yields CDR1 LGHNA and CDR2 YSLEER. The CDR3 sequence is CASSQLRTGTEAFGYTF. As DNA, the CDR3 is TGCGCCAGCAGCCAACTAAGAACCGGGACAGAAGCGTTTGGCTACACCTTC.

V gene TRBV29-1 combines with J gene TRBJ2-4, with 7 bases identical to TRBD1. Germline V gene sequence: CDR1 SQVTM, CDR2 ANQGSEA. V lost 4 bases, J lost 8 bases, and 8 bases stayed unmatched. CDR3 length: 13 amino acids. CDR3 in amino acids: CSVVKGADDIQYF. DNA for the CDR3: TGCAGCGTTGTAAAGGGGGCGGACGACATTCAGTACTTC.

The genes are TRBV30 and TRBJ1-2; D is unresolved. Trimming took 0 bases from V and 0 from J, leaving 8 bases between them. Germline V gene sequence: CDR1 GTSNPN, CDR2 SVGIG (reference sequence). The CDR3 extends over 14 amino acids. The CDR3: CAWSVGVSNYGYTF. CDR3 DNA: TGTGCCTGGAGTGTCGGGGTTTCTAACTATGGCTACACCTTC.

The rearrangement uses TRBV6-1 and TRBJ2-5, with 7 bases fitting TRBD1. Germline loops: CDR1 MNHNS, CDR2 SASEGT. This CDR3 has 14 amino acids. The V segment lost 9 bases and the J segment 1 base; nucleotides outside the gene matches: 8. The CDR3, as DNA: TGTGCCAGTCACCTCGGGACAGCCCAAGAGACCCAGTACTTC. Protein: CASHLGTAQETQYF.

V and J are TRBV10-3 and TRBJ1-1; 9 nucleotides match TRBD1. V shed 5 bases and J 6 bases; nucleotides not matched to a gene: 7. This CDR3 has 14 amino acids. The germline V gene encodes CDR1 ENHRY and CDR2 SYGVKD. The CDR3 loop reads CAISPQGARAEAFF. The CDR3 coding sequence is TGTGCCATCAGTCCACAGGGGGCGCGGGCTGAAGCTTTCTTT.

The gene calls are TRBV18 and TRBJ2-7; D gene ambiguous. The CDR3 is 15 residues long. The V end was cut by 1 base, the J end by 4 bases, with 14 bases between. Germline loops: CDR1 KGHSH, CDR2 LQKENI. The CDR3: CASSPLPGVEYEQYF. In nucleotides, the CDR3 is TGTGCCAGCTCACCACTTCCGGGTGTCGAATACGAGCAGTACTTC.

The chain recombines TRBV12-5 with TRBJ2-3; D remains unclear. Germline V gene lookup returns CDR1 LGHNT and CDR2 FRNRAP. Deletions cut 5 bases from V and 6 bases from J, with 6 bases between. The CDR3 extends over 11 amino acids. DNA for the CDR3: TGTGCTAGTGGTCTATCGGATACGCAGTATTTT. It codes for CASGLSDTQYF.

J is TRBJ2-2 and V is TRBV7-3; D remains ambiguous. The CDR3 is made up of 13 amino acids. V gave up 5 bases and J gave up 2 bases, with 6 bases separating them. Germline V gene sequence: CDR1 SGHTA, CDR2 FQGTGA. Written as DNA, the CDR3 is TGTGCCAGCAGCCCTCTCAACACCGGGGAGCTGTTTTTT. Translated: CASSPLNTGELFF.

The rearrangement uses TRBV7-3 and TRBJ2-3; D gene ambiguous. The CDR3 has 14 amino acids. Trimming removed 5 bases at V and 0 bases at J, with 9 bases between. From germline, CDR1 is SGHTA and CDR2 FQGTGA. The CDR3, as DNA: TGTGCCAGCAGCCCAGCGAAAAGCACAGATACGCAGTATTTT. It yields the protein CASSPAKSTDTQYF.

The chain couples TRBV27 to TRBJ2-1; 7 positions agree with TRBD2. CDR1 is MNHEY, CDR2 SMNVEV, per germline (reference sequence). The length of the CDR3 is 15 residues. The V gene end was trimmed by 3 bases and the J gene end by 8 bases; junction bases not matched to a gene: 10. In DNA form, the CDR3 reads TGTGCCAGCAGTTTGGGGAGCGGGGTCAGGGATGAGCAGTTCTTC. It codes for CASSLGSGVRDEQFF.

The chain couples TRBV28 to TRBJ2-2; 7 bases fit TRBD1. Germline CDR1 MDHEN, CDR2 SYDVKM. The CDR3 is 14 amino acids. The V segment lost 3 bases and the J segment 3 bases; nucleotides outside the gene matches: 1. CDR3 residues: CASSLTGHTGELFF. CDR3 sequence (DNA): TGTGCCAGCAGTTTGACAGGGCACACCGGGGAGCTGTTTTTT.

This chain links TRBV19 with TRBJ1-2, with D perhaps TRBD1 (6 bases). Trimming took off 7 bases at V and 1 base at J, with 16 bases between the two ends. The CDR3 length is 15 residues. The V gene's germline CDR1 is LNHDA and CDR2 SQIVND (reference sequence). The chain's CDR3 is CASTPWQGINYGYTF. The DNA for the CDR3 is TGTGCCAGTACCCCCTGGCAGGGGATTAACTATGGCTACACCTTC. The full variable domain, rest sourced from reference TRBV19 and TRBJ1-2, is DGGITQSPKYLFRKEGQNVTLSCEQNLNHDAMYWYRQDPGQGLRLIYYSQIVNDFQKGDIAEGYSVSREKKESFPLTVTSAQKNPTAFYLCASTPWQGINYGYTFGSGTRLTVV.

The chain recombines TRBV4-3 with TRBJ2-1, with D perhaps matching TRBD2 (6 bases). V shed 0 bases and J shed 2 bases, with 14 bases lying between them. Germline V gene data show CDR1 as LGHNA and CDR2 as YSLEER. This CDR3 comprises 17 residues. The CDR3 nucleotides read TGCGCCAGCAGCCAAGATCGGTTGCGGACTACCTACAATGAGCAGTTCTTC. Encoded protein: CASSQDRLRTTYNEQFF.

The V gene is TRBV27, the J gene TRBJ1-6, with TRBD1 as a possible D gene (6 bases). Germline V gene lookup returns CDR1 MNHEY and CDR2 SMNVEV (reference sequence). This CDR3 has 16 amino acids. V gave up 5 bases and J gave up 7 bases, with 18 bases separating them. The DNA for the CDR3 is TGTGCCAGCAGTCCCCTTTTTCGCAGGGGAAATTCACCCCTCCACTTT. Its protein is CASSPLFRRGNSPLHF.

The V gene is TRBV2, the J gene TRBJ2-2, with 7 bases matching TRBD1. This CDR3 has 19 amino acids. The J segment lost 3 bases and the V segment lost 8 bases, leaving 21 bases of the junction unmatched. Looked up from germline, CDR1 is SNHLY and CDR2 is FYNNEI. The CDR3 loop is CASHGRQGGEWDYTGELFF. The CDR3 DNA reads TGTGCCAGCCACGGGCGACAGGGTGGGGAGTGGGATTACACCGGGGAGCTGTTTTTT.

This chain links TRBV20-1 with TRBJ2-1, with a weak D call TRBD2 (6 bases). Germline V gene lookup returns CDR1 DFQATT and CDR2 SNEGSKA (reference sequence). This CDR3 spans 11 amino acids. The CDR3 DNA follows: TGCGGAGGGCTCCTTTGGAATGAGCAGTTCTTC. Its translation: CGGLLWNEQFF.

V is TRBV19 and J is TRBJ1-5, with 8 bases that match TRBD1. This CDR3 comprises 14 residues. CDR1 is LNHDA, CDR2 SQIVND, per germline (reference sequence). The ends lost 7 bases at V and 5 bases at J; junction bases unmatched: 7. CDR3 sequence (DNA): TGTGCCAGTAACGACAGGGGAGGGGATCAGCCCCAGCATTTT. This encodes CASNDRGGDQPQHF.

Here the CDR3 DNA reads TGTGCCATCAGTGAGTTTAGGACGGGGGCTAATGAAAAACTGTTTTTT. It encodes CAISEFRTGANEKLFF. The genes are TRBV10-3 and TRBJ1-4; D is possibly TRBD1 (5 bases). This CDR3 has 16 residues. Germline loops: CDR1 ENHRY, CDR2 SYGVKD. Trimming took 1 base from V and 3 from J, leaving 12 bases between them.

The chain has TRBV19 and TRBJ2-3; the match to TRBD2 covers 8 bases. V trimming: 3 bases; J trimming: 4 bases; junction bases outside the gene matches: 3. The CDR3 is 14 residues long. Germline-derived CDR1 and CDR2 are LNHDA and SQIVND (reference sequence). CDR3 residues: CASSIKRGPDTQYF. The CDR3 DNA reads TGTGCCAGTAGTATTAAGCGGGGGCCAGATACGCAGTATTTT.

The rearrangement uses TRBV7-2 and TRBJ1-1; D gene ambiguous. This CDR3 comprises 13 residues. CDR1 is SGHTA and CDR2 is FQGNSA in the germline V gene. The ends were cut back, 5 bases at V and 1 base at J, with 8 bases in the middle. The CDR3 region is CASSPNTNTEAFF. CDR3 coding DNA: TGTGCCAGCAGCCCGAACACGAACACTGAAGCTTTCTTT. The entire variable domain, with the rest obtained from reference TRBV7-2 and TRBJ1-1, is as follows: GAGVSQSPSNKVTEKGKDVELRCDPISGHTALYWYRQSLGQGLEFLIYFQGNSAPDKSGLPSDRFSAERTGGSVSTLTIQRTQQEDSAVYLCASSPNTNTEAFFGQGTRLTVV.

CDR3 sequence: CASWTAYSTDTQYF. CDR3 bases: TGTGCCAGCTGGACAGCGTATAGCACAGATACGCAGTATTTT. The chain joins TRBV18 to TRBJ2-3, with D maybe TRBD1 (6 bases). The CDR3 spans 14 residues. Trimming removed 7 bases from V and 0 bases from J, with 11 bases in between. Looked up from germline, CDR1 is KGHSH and CDR2 is LQKENI.

This chain joins TRBV18 and TRBJ2-7; 8 bases map to TRBD1. V was pared by 3 bases and J by 4 bases, with 2 bases of the junction left unmatched. Germline CDR1 is KGHSH and CDR2 is LQKENI. The CDR3 is made up of 13 amino acids. The CDR3 here is CASSPRTGYEQYF. As DNA, the CDR3 is TGTGCCAGCTCACCCAGGACAGGGTACGAGCAGTACTTC.

J is TRBJ2-7 and V is TRBV30; 10 bases fit TRBD1. The CDR3 has 14 residues. Germline V CDR1 and CDR2: GTSNPN, SVGIG (reference sequence). Trimming removed 2 bases from V and 3 bases from J; junction bases left unmatched: 4. The CDR3 loop reads CAWSTGTGDYEQYF. The CDR3 DNA reads as TGTGCCTGGAGTACCGGGACAGGGGACTACGAGCAGTACTTC.

The chain joins TRBV7-2 to TRBJ2-1; perhaps TRBD2 as D (7 bases). CDR3 length: 16 amino acids. CDR1 and CDR2 from the germline V gene are SGHTA and FQGNSA. Trimming left V 5 bases short and J 2 bases short, with 16 bases between. The CDR3, as DNA: TGTGCCAGCAGCCACCCCACCGGGGGGCCCTACAATGAGCAGTTCTTC. This sequence encodes CASSHPTGGPYNEQFF. Supplemented by reference TRBV7-2 and TRBJ2-1, the full variable domain reads GAGVSQSPSNKVTEKGKDVELRCDPISGHTALYWYRQSLGQGLEFLIYFQGNSAPDKSGLPSDRFSAERTGGSVSTLTIQRTQQEDSAVYLCASSHPTGGPYNEQFFGPGTRLTVL.